The 8 T cell receptor beta chains below were found in one sample sequenced in a study of blood T cell repertoires in COVID-19. Produced via immunoSEQ multiplex PCR; TCRdb's table is partial and in-frame only. The sample lists a few hundred thousand clones, 85% to 90% occurring once. Sequenced input: PBMCs or T cells enriched from blood (not recorded which). Every receptor here comes from a woman aged 50 to 60 who had recovered from COVID-19.

This chain links TRBV12-3 or TRBV12-4 with TRBJ1-3; D gene ambiguous. This CDR3 comprises 12 residues. Trimming left V 6 bases short and J 8 bases short, with 11 bases between. The CDR3 bases are TGTGCCAGCAGCCCCGGGGTCGACACCATATATTTT. This gives the protein CASSPGVDTIYF.

This clone has more than one count but fewer than ten. V usage is TRBV6-2 or TRBV6-3 and J usage is TRBJ1-1; possible D gene TRBD1, 5 bases. The V gene lost 2 bases and the J gene lost 2 bases, with 15 bases spanning the gap. The CDR3 loop spans 16 amino acids. Germline-derived CDR1 and CDR2 are MNHEY and SVGEGT. The CDR3 region has the DNA TGTGCCAGCAGTTACAGGCAGGGAAGGATTAACACTGAAGCTTTCTTT. Translation gives CASSYRQGRINTEAFF.

This chain links TRBV5-5 with TRBJ1-2; D possibly corresponds to TRBD1 (6 bases). Germline V gene data show CDR1 as SGHKS and CDR2 as YYEKEE (reference sequence). Trimming took 3 bases from V and 8 from J, leaving 11 bases between them. This CDR3 contains 12 residues. CDR3 DNA sequence: TGTGCCAGCAGCTCAGGGGATGACGGCTACACCTTC. Protein sequence: CASSSGDDGYTF.

The chain carries TRBV30 and TRBJ1-6, with a tentative D call TRBD1 (5 bases). The V end lost 0 bases, the J end lost 14 bases, and 11 bases lay between the germline ends. Germline V gene sequence: CDR1 GTSNPN, CDR2 SVGIG (reference sequence). The CDR3 loop spans 12 amino acids. CDR3 amino acids: CAWSVREGSLHF. CDR3 sequence (DNA): TGTGCCTGGAGTGTACGGGAGGGGTCCCTCCACTTT.

J is TRBJ1-6 and V is TRBV25-1, with 7 bases aligning to TRBD1. V dropped 6 bases and J dropped 10; count of bases not matched to a gene: 9. CDR3 length: 14 amino acids. Germline V lookup: CDR1 MGHDK, CDR2 SYGVNS. CDR3: CASSQTGLLSPLHF. The DNA for the CDR3 is TGTGCCAGCAGCCAGACAGGGCTTTTATCACCCCTCCACTTT.

The gene calls are TRBV6-5 and TRBJ2-3; the match to TRBD2 covers 9 bases. V shed 6 bases and J 3 bases; nucleotides not matched to a gene: 4. The CDR3 is 14 residues long. CDR1 MNHEY and CDR2 SVGAGI come from the germline V gene. CDR3 nucleotides: TGTGCCAGCAGCGTGAGCGGGGGGACAGATACGCAGTATTTT. The encoded protein is CASSVSGGTDTQYF.

As for this clone: At the DNA level, this CDR3 is encoded by other sequences in the same sample as well. The rearrangement links TRBV3-1 (or the pseudogene TRBV3-2) to TRBJ2-7; D remains ambiguous. V was clipped by 3 bases and J by 4 bases, with 7 bases between them. The CDR3 extends over 12 amino acids. Looked up from germline, CDR1 is LGHDT and CDR2 is YNNKEL (reference sequence). CDR3 in amino acids: CASSQSPYEQYF. As DNA, the CDR3 is TGTGCCAGCAGCCAGAGCCCTTACGAGCAGTACTTC.

This sequence joins TRBV2 and TRBJ1-2, with a tentative D call TRBD1 (6 bases). V dropped 4 bases and J dropped 4 bases, with 16 bases sitting between them. The CDR3 totals 15 residues. CDR1 is SNHLY and CDR2 is FYNNEI in the germline V gene. Here the CDR3 reads CASSADRTETYGYTF. CDR3 bases: TGTGCCAGCAGTGCAGATCGGACAGAAACCTATGGCTACACCTTC.